This T cell receptor (beta chain) comes out of a study of human T cells and chemical hapten exposure. Across the study: TCR yield per sample varied, mainly due to pooled library volumes.

There are many counts of this clonotype. Its antigen is still unknown. The V end lost 3 bases, the J end lost 0 bases, and 12 bases lay between the germline ends. Germline values: CDR1 SGHTA, CDR2 FQGNSA. The CDR3 extends over 16 amino acids. TCRdb analysed the RACE reads with MiXCR anew, one entry per CDR3 protein. The data hold 300,000 to 450,000 distinct CDR3 sequences, with more than 4.5% observed a single time. Study findings and constraints: Compared with pre-sensitization or healthy control sets, expanded TCRs clustered more.

Documented time point: patch test 1, 2 weeks after DPC sensitization. Treatment indicated: therapeutic diphenylcyclopropenone sensitization with weekly scalp DPC. The material was whole blood, obtained in connection with sensitization to the hapten diphenylcyclopropenone (DPC). This TCR came from a woman in her forties or fifties with alopecia areata. Some clones in this sample may be carry-over from other donors' samples. The V and J genes are TRBV7-2 and TRBJ2-1; the D gene is possibly TRBD1 (5 bases). DNA of the CDR3: TGTGCCAGCAGCTTCTACAGACAGCGCTCCTACAATGAGCAGTTCTTC. It specifies CASSFYRQRSYNEQFF.